These T cell receptor beta chains were read from a single sample in a study of OX40 agonist ivuxolimab in advanced cancers. This table comes from immunoSEQ multiplex PCR, and its TCRdb copy is limited to in-frame clones, with some not included. Among several thousand clones, roughly 70% were seen once, and the ten largest hold around 37%. This specimen was CD4+ or CD8+ T cells sorted from blood, taken in a trial of the OX40 agonist ivuxolimab. Receptors originate from an adult with an advanced solid tumor such as melanoma, head and neck, liver or kidney cancer. The CDR3 runs from the conserved cysteine through the conserved F or W. Fields, in order: clone size, V gene, D gene, J gene, CDR3 DNA, CDR3 protein. D genes are given only for firm matches. Not all rows give a size; the values are once, few, many and, for expanded clones, a class.

abundance: -; v_gene: TRBV29-1; d_gene: -; j_gene: TRBJ2-7; CDR3nt: TGCAGCGTTGAAGTAACAACGCGGGACAAGCTTTACGAGCAGTACTTC; CDR3aa: CSVEVTTRDKLYEQYF
abundance: -; v_gene: TRBV27; d_gene: TRBD2; j_gene: TRBJ2-1; CDR3nt: TGTGCCAGCAGTTGGGTAGCGGGAGATTACAATGAGCAGTTCTTC; CDR3aa: CASSWVAGDYNEQFF
abundance: -; v_gene: TRBV7-9; d_gene: -; j_gene: TRBJ2-1; CDR3nt: TGTGCCAGCAGTCGGGACTCCCTTAATGGGGAGCAGTTCTTC; CDR3aa: CASSRDSLNGEQFF
abundance: -; v_gene: TRBV7-9; d_gene: -; j_gene: TRBJ2-1; CDR3nt: TGTGCCAGCAGCTTCACCTACAATGAGCAGTTCTTC; CDR3aa: CASSFTYNEQFF
abundance: -; v_gene: TRBV29-1; d_gene: TRBD1; j_gene: TRBJ1-5; CDR3nt: TGCAGCGTGCCGGGACAGGGGAAAAATCAGCCCCAGCATTTT; CDR3aa: CSVPGQGKNQPQHF
abundance: once; v_gene: TRBV25-1; d_gene: -; j_gene: TRBJ2-7; CDR3nt: TGTGCCAGCAATCCACAGGGCTACTACGAGCAGTACTTC; CDR3aa: CASNPQGYYEQYF
abundance: -; v_gene: TRBV9; d_gene: -; j_gene: TRBJ1-2; CDR3nt: TGTGCCAGCAGCGTAGGGTTGGGCATCGACTATGGCTACACCTTC; CDR3aa: CASSVGLGIDYGYTF
abundance: -; v_gene: TRBV19; d_gene: -; j_gene: TRBJ2-1; CDR3nt: TGTGCCAGTAGTCTGGCGGGTGAGCAGTTCTTC; CDR3aa: CASSLAGEQFF
abundance: -; v_gene: TRBV29-1; d_gene: -; j_gene: TRBJ1-2; CDR3nt: TGCAGCGTTGGACAGCCTTCTAACTATGGCTACACCTTC; CDR3aa: CSVGQPSNYGYTF
abundance: -; v_gene: TRBV29-1; d_gene: -; j_gene: TRBJ1-2; CDR3nt: TGCAGCGTTCCTGACCGGGACGACTATGGCTACACCTTC; CDR3aa: CSVPDRDDYGYTF
abundance: -; v_gene: TRBV19; d_gene: -; j_gene: TRBJ1-2; CDR3nt: TGTGCCAGTAGTATAGATCTGGGGGATTACGTCTATGGCTACACCTTC; CDR3aa: CASSIDLGDYVYGYTF
abundance: -; v_gene: TRBV14; d_gene: -; j_gene: TRBJ1-2; CDR3nt: TGTGCCAGCAGCCCTCAGGATCGCCATGGCTACACCTTC; CDR3aa: CASSPQDRHGYTF
abundance: -; v_gene: TRBV6-5; d_gene: -; j_gene: TRBJ2-3; CDR3nt: TGTGCCAGCAGTGCGGGAGATACGCAGTATTTT; CDR3aa: CASSAGDTQYF
abundance: once; v_gene: TRBV5-1; d_gene: -; j_gene: TRBJ1-1; CDR3nt: TGCGCCAGCAGCCCCCGGGAAGGGGGGAACACTGAAGCTTTCTTT; CDR3aa: CASSPREGGNTEAFF
abundance: -; v_gene: TRBV28; d_gene: TRBD2; j_gene: TRBJ2-4; CDR3nt: TGTGCCAGCACCTGGGGGGGGGTAGCCAAAAACATTCAGTACTTC; CDR3aa: CASTWGGVAKNIQYF
abundance: once; v_gene: TRBV27; d_gene: -; j_gene: TRBJ2-7; CDR3nt: TGTGCCACCCAAATTGGGGGGGCGGGCGAGCAGTACTTC; CDR3aa: CATQIGGAGEQYF
abundance: -; v_gene: TRBV6-1; d_gene: TRBD2; j_gene: TRBJ2-3; CDR3nt: TGTGCCAGCAGTGAAGCGCTTCGGGGACTAGCGGCAGATACGCAGTATTTT; CDR3aa: CASSEALRGLAADTQYF
abundance: -; v_gene: TRBV6-5; d_gene: -; j_gene: TRBJ2-7; CDR3nt: TGTGCCAGCAGTTACACCGGACAGGGAGGGGCCCACGAGCAGTACTTC; CDR3aa: CASSYTGQGGAHEQYF
abundance: -; v_gene: TRBV30; d_gene: TRBD2; j_gene: TRBJ2-3; CDR3nt: TGTGCCTGGTCTAGCGGAAGCACAGATACGCAGTATTTT; CDR3aa: CAWSSGSTDTQYF
abundance: -; v_gene: TRBV5-8; d_gene: -; j_gene: TRBJ1-4; CDR3nt: TGTGCCAGCACCACGTGGCACGAGGAAACTAATGAAAAACTGTTTTTT; CDR3aa: CASTTWHEETNEKLFF
abundance: -; v_gene: TRBV19; d_gene: TRBD2; j_gene: TRBJ2-3; CDR3nt: TGTGCCAGTAGTCCTCGGACTAGCCAATATACGCAGTATTTT; CDR3aa: CASSPRTSQYTQYF
abundance: -; v_gene: TRBV7-8; d_gene: TRBD1; j_gene: TRBJ2-1; CDR3nt: TGTGCCAGCAGCTTTGGCGGGGACAGGCGATACAATGAGCAGTTCTTC; CDR3aa: CASSFGGDRRYNEQFF
abundance: -; v_gene: TRBV28; d_gene: TRBD1; j_gene: TRBJ2-2; CDR3nt: TGTGCCAGCAGTTGGGACAGGGAACACGGGGAGCTGTTTTTT; CDR3aa: CASSWDREHGELFF
abundance: -; v_gene: TRBV5-5; d_gene: -; j_gene: TRBJ1-2; CDR3nt: TGTGCCAGCAGCTTGGAAGGTGATAGTGGCTACACCTTC; CDR3aa: CASSLEGDSGYTF
abundance: -; v_gene: TRBV11-2; d_gene: -; j_gene: TRBJ2-3; CDR3nt: TGTGCCAGCAGCTTAGTAAGGGAGGGGGCAGATACGCAGTATTTT; CDR3aa: CASSLVREGADTQYF
abundance: -; v_gene: TRBV29-1; d_gene: -; j_gene: TRBJ1-2; CDR3nt: TGCAGCGTTGAAGAAAAAGAAAGCAATGGCTACACCTTC; CDR3aa: CSVEEKESNGYTF
abundance: -; v_gene: TRBV4-2; d_gene: -; j_gene: TRBJ2-7; CDR3nt: TGTGCCAGCAGCCAAGCTGGGTCCGGGACCGCATCCGTCAGGTTCGAGCAGTACTTC; CDR3aa: CASSQAGSGTASVRFEQYF
abundance: -; v_gene: TRBV6-1; d_gene: -; j_gene: TRBJ1-1; CDR3nt: TGTGCCAGCAGTGAAAGGGGGACATGGCCCACTGAAGCTTTCTTT; CDR3aa: CASSERGTWPTEAFF
abundance: -; v_gene: TRBV6-5; d_gene: -; j_gene: TRBJ1-1; CDR3nt: TGTGCCAGCAGTTACTCGGGCGGATACACTGAAGCTTTCTTT; CDR3aa: CASSYSGGYTEAFF
abundance: -; v_gene: TRBV11-2; d_gene: TRBD2; j_gene: TRBJ2-1; CDR3nt: TGTGCCAGCAGCTTCCTGACTAGCATGAATGAGCAGTTCTTC; CDR3aa: CASSFLTSMNEQFF
abundance: -; v_gene: TRBV27; d_gene: -; j_gene: TRBJ2-7; CDR3nt: TGTGCCAGCAGTCCCATAGACAGGAACGAGCAGTACTTC; CDR3aa: CASSPIDRNEQYF
abundance: -; v_gene: TRBV9; d_gene: -; j_gene: TRBJ2-3; CDR3nt: TGTGCCAGCGAGGGTAACACAGATACGCAGTATTTT; CDR3aa: CASEGNTDTQYF
abundance: -; v_gene: TRBV7-9; d_gene: -; j_gene: TRBJ2-1; CDR3nt: TGTGCCAGCAGCTTAGGGCCCGATCTCACCAATGAGCAGTTCTTC; CDR3aa: CASSLGPDLTNEQFF
abundance: -; v_gene: TRBV15; d_gene: TRBD2; j_gene: TRBJ2-3; CDR3nt: TGTGCCACCAGCAGCGGAGCGGGAGGGACAGATACGCAGTATTTT; CDR3aa: CATSSGAGGTDTQYF
abundance: few; v_gene: TRBV28; d_gene: TRBD2; j_gene: TRBJ2-3; CDR3nt: TGTGCCACCACATGGGGTCCCAACGCTAGCGGGATTCCCACAGATACGCAGTATTTT; CDR3aa: CATTWGPNASGIPTDTQYF
abundance: -; v_gene: TRBV11-2; d_gene: -; j_gene: TRBJ2-1; CDR3nt: TGTGCCAGCAGCTCCCAGCACAATGAGCAGTTCTTC; CDR3aa: CASSSQHNEQFF
abundance: -; v_gene: TRBV28; d_gene: TRBD1; j_gene: TRBJ2-7; CDR3nt: TGTGCCAGCAGTTCGGACAGGAGCTACGAGCAGTACTTC; CDR3aa: CASSSDRSYEQYF